The T cell receptor (beta chain) under discussion was sequenced for a study of OX40 agonist ivuxolimab in advanced cancers. Data came from immunoSEQ multiplex PCR; TCRdb stores just in-frame clones and leaves some out. The sample carries approximately 76,000 clones, 70% to 90% recorded once. Germline CDR1 is SGHDT and CDR2 is YYEEEE. V gave up 3 bases and J gave up 3 bases; unmatched junction bases: 9. CDR3 length: 15 amino acids. J is TRBJ2-7 and V is TRBV5-6; 7 bases fit TRBD1. The sequences come from CD4+ or CD8+ T cells sorted from blood, collected in a trial of the OX40 agonist ivuxolimab. The sequence was collected from an adult with an advanced solid tumor such as melanoma, head and neck, liver or kidney cancer. The CDR3 is CASSWTGPLDYEQYF. The CDR3, as DNA: TGTGCCAGCAGCTGGACAGGACCCCTTGACTACGAGCAGTACTTC. The full variable domain, completed using reference TRBV5-6 and TRBJ2-7, is DAGVTQSPTHLIKTRGQQVTLRCSPKSGHDTVSWYQQALGQGPQFIFQYYEEEERQRGNFPDRFSGHQFPNYSSELNVNALLLGDSALYLCASSWTGPLDYEQYFGPGTRLTVT.